This entry features one T cell receptor beta chain sequence. Its antigen is not known. This specimen belongs to a study of cytomegalovirus exposure and HLA in healthy donors. This CDR3 has 16 amino acids. V was shortened by 1 base and J by 5 bases, with 15 bases between the two germline ends. Germline CDR1 MNHNS, CDR2 SASEGT. The PCR contained 60 Vbeta and 13 Jbeta primers. This table comes from immunoSEQ multiplex PCR, and its TCRdb copy is limited to in-frame clones, with some not included. The sample includes about 130,000 clones, 75% to 85% seen only once; the top ten take over 4.5%. General observations from the study: Later analysis reportedly placed an Asian-associated ancestry cluster below the roughly 690-donor mean in N-insertions.

The sequence was collected from a woman in her thirties or forties in good health and CMV-seropositive. The chain has TRBV6-1 and TRBJ1-3, with D unresolved. The sequencing sample was made of PBMCs. CDR3 sequence reads: CASSEGPGLSRNTIYF. The DNA for the CDR3 is TGTGCCAGCAGTGAAGGGCCGGGTCTGAGCAGAAACACCATATATTTT.